This TCR beta chain was sequenced during a study of T cells in women clearing cervical HPV infection. Study-wide results and caveats: Unknown T-cell numbers per sample may underlie the richness differences.

CDR1 is SNHLY and CDR2 is FYNNEI in the germline V gene. This CDR3 has 14 residues. The ends were cut back, 4 bases at V and 2 bases at J, with 12 bases in the middle. Dot-blot hybridization genotyped cervical HPV amplified with MY09/MY11 PCR. The repertoire was sequenced with immunoSEQ multiplex PCR; TCRdb's copy has only in-frame clones and lacks some. The ten top clones account for approximately 4.5%, within a sample of 25,000 to 35,000 clones. As concerns this clone: Its target is unknown. The CDR3 goes on 3 residues after the read ends, and that part is filled in from the germline J gene.

This sequence originates from a woman between 18 and 70 years old with a cervical HPV16 infection that either progressed to CIN3+ or cleared (not recorded which). Source material: blood buffy coat. The genes are TRBV2 and TRBJ2-7; no clear D. The CDR3 sequence is CASSGASLPYEQYF. The CDR3 bases that were read are TGTGCCAGCAGTGGGGCTTCGCTCCCCTACGAG.